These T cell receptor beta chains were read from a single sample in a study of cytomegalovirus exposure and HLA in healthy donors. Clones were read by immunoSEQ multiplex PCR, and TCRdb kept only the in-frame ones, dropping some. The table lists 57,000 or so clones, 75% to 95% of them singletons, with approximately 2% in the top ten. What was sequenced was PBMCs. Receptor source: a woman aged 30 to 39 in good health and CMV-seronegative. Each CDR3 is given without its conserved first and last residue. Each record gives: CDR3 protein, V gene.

CDR3: ASSPSPDREDSYEQY
V: TRBV27

CDR3: ASSADRSSGNTIY
V: TRBV7-2

CDR3: ASRKQGRNTGELF
V: TRBV6-5

CDR3: ASSFPVGGDTYEQY
V: TRBV28

CDR3: ASSVPWTGGYGYT
V: TRBV2

CDR3: ASSLMGGMVPDTQY
V: TRBV27

CDR3: ASSPVVAGDEQF
V: TRBV4-1

CDR3: AWSVQGAAGYT
V: TRBV30

CDR3: ASSLPQGLEETQY
V: TRBV28

CDR3: ASSDRTFMKYEQF
V: TRBV6-1

CDR3: ASSLNRPGDPNTEAF
V: TRBV5-1

CDR3: ASSQDQGTPNYGYT
V: TRBV4-3

CDR3: ASRPSGHQAYT
V: TRBV6-1

CDR3: ASSQGVGGGGAKLF
V: TRBV4-2

CDR3: ASSPGRLTGSEQY
V: TRBV11-1

CDR3: AWSVLNTEAF
V: TRBV30

CDR3: ASRRGSNQPQH
V: TRBV19

CDR3: ASTMTRDSYLHT
V: TRBV6-5

CDR3: ASRRPGGNYGYT
V: TRBV19

CDR3: ASSDGGTDSYGYT
V: TRBV6-4

CDR3: ASTLGLADLSSYNEQF
V: TRBV19

CDR3: ASTVQANTEAF
V: TRBV28

CDR3: ASSLDGGGIGEQY
V: TRBV7-2

CDR3: ASSFGQEVYYGYT
V: TRBV28

CDR3: ASSVREQNGETQY
V: TRBV10-1

CDR3: ASSQDRVAETQY
V: TRBV2

CDR3: ASSQGGVAGAYEQY
V: TRBV4-1

CDR3: ASSLGTSGIQETQY
V: TRBV5-1

CDR3: ASSLGTSGSTYNEQF
V: TRBV7-8

CDR3: ASNTGGYGYT
V: TRBV6-6

CDR3: ASSSLALAVTDTQY
V: TRBV7-9

CDR3: ASSARDSYYNEQF
V: TRBV9

CDR3: ASSPRTGGHEQY
V: TRBV7-2

CDR3: AISEPFSDTQY
V: TRBV10-3

CDR3: SVQRTGGGTDTQY
V: TRBV29-1

CDR3: ASSERDRDPNQPQH
V: TRBV7-8

CDR3: ASSLWTDSGNTIY
V: TRBV5-4

CDR3: ASSLLIPYEQY
V: TRBV14

CDR3: ASSEIVYRSYEQY
V: TRBV6-1

CDR3: ASSFLAGGNEQF
V: TRBV7-9

CDR3: ASSPGQKNTEAF
V: TRBV7-3

CDR3: ASSPSGELVNEQF
V: TRBV5-4

CDR3: ASRVTNQPQH
V: TRBV19

CDR3: ASSFEGAYEQF
V: TRBV4-1

CDR3: ATSRDRLGGGEKLF
V: TRBV15

CDR3: ASSHARSGGSVTYNEQF
V: TRBV4-3

CDR3: ASSVAGGPYNEQF
V: TRBV6-4

CDR3: ASSYVGAPQETQY
V: TRBV6-5